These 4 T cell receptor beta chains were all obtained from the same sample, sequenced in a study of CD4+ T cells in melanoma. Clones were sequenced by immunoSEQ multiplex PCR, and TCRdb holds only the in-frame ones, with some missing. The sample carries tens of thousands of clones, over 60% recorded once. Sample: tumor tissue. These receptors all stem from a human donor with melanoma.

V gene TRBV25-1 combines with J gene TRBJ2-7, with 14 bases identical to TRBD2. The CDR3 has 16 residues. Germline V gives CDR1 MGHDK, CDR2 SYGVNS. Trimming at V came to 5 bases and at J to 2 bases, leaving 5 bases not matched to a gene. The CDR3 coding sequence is TGTGCCAGCAGTCGGACTAGCGGGGGGACTACCTACGAGCAGTACTTC. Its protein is CASSRTSGGTTYEQYF.

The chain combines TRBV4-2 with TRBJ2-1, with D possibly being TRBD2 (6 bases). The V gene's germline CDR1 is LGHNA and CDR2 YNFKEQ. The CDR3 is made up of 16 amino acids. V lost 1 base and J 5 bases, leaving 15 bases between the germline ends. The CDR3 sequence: CASSQAGVSGNNEQFF. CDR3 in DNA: TGTGCCAGCAGCCAAGCGGGGGTGTCGGGAAACAATGAGCAGTTCTTC.

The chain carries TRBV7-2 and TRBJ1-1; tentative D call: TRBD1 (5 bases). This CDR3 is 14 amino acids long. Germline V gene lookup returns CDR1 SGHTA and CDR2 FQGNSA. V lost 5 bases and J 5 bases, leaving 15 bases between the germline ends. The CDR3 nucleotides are TGTGCCAGCAGCCCGCCGGGGGGTCGGACTGAAGCTTTCTTT. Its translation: CASSPPGGRTEAFF.

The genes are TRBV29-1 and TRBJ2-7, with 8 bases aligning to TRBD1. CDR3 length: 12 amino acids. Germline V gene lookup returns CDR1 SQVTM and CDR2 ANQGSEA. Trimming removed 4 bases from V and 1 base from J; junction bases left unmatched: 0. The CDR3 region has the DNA TGCAGCGTTGGGACAGGGTCCTACGAGCAGTACTTC. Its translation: CSVGTGSYEQYF.